This T cell receptor (beta chain) was found in a study of blood T cell repertoires in COVID-19 (dated by TCRdb to 2019 to 2021). Study-level background: Collaborator samples came from the United States, Italy and Spain and covered acute and convalescent phases of COVID-19. The material from the prospective study consisted of cDNA or gDNA derived from T cells, B-cell-depleted T cells, or PBMCs. Subjects who had been exposed to COVID-19, were actively infected with it, or had recovered from it provided the deeply sampled blood TCRbeta repertoires that made up the dataset. The repertoires were released in a freely available public database intended as a resource for research on the immune response to SARS-CoV-2. The samples were drawn from the first 160 participants of the ongoing ImmuneRACE study and from roughly 1,300 subjects provided by 6 global collaborators. Nearly every sample came with metadata listing a de-identified subject ID, COVID-19 status, age in years and sex. Where available, HLA class I and class II types were obtained from metadata supplied by the sample provider rather than from assay-based typing.

TCRbeta CDR3 regions were amplified from genomic DNA by means of the immunoSEQ Assay, a bias-controlled multiplex PCR. As for how the authors treated the data: Within the assay, amplification of reference gene primers was used to estimate how many nucleated cells each sample contained. Sequence reads were collapsed and filtered to measure the absolute abundance of every unique TCRbeta CDR3 rearrangement. For each sample, productive Simpson clonality was calculated as the square root of Simpson's diversity index across productive rearrangements. Not all clones reach the TCRdb copy of this immuneACCESS table, which keeps in-frame sequences only. Checked studies attribute under half of the gap to unresolved V genes and leave the rest unexplained. That table is the source of V, J and clone size, and D and trimming were worked out from the DNA. The sample includes just over 75,000 clones, with roughly 84% observed a single time. Clones ranked in the top ten supply around 3.3% of the sample.

Reading from cysteine to phenylalanine, the CDR3 counts 17 amino acids. The DNA shown is the 51-base CDR3, in frame from base 1. A distance of 21 bases separates the germline ends of V and J, which lose 0 bases and 6 bases respectively. CDR1 is given as SQVTM and CDR2 as ANQGSEA, both from the germline V gene. Details on this clone: No antigen is known for it. The sample holds no much larger clone one base away, and base qualities are not on file.

Each collaborating institution followed its own protocols to collect whole blood in K2EDTA tubes. Collaborator samples were shipped for TCRbeta analysis as frozen whole blood, isolated PBMCs, or DNA extracted from either sample type. Study-level results and caveats: Clinical and demographic metadata were provided uncurated, with the amount varying by source and participant.

The receptor comes from a man aged 45-65 years with acute or convalescent COVID-19. The sequenced material came from peripheral blood. The chain is made from TRBV29-1 and TRBJ2-1, and possibly TRBD2, on 6 matching bases. CDR3 loop: CSVEEVEGPSRINEQFF. In nucleotide form, the sequence is TGCAGCGTTGAAGAAGTGGAGGGCCCCTCCCGCATCAATGAGCAGTTCTTC.